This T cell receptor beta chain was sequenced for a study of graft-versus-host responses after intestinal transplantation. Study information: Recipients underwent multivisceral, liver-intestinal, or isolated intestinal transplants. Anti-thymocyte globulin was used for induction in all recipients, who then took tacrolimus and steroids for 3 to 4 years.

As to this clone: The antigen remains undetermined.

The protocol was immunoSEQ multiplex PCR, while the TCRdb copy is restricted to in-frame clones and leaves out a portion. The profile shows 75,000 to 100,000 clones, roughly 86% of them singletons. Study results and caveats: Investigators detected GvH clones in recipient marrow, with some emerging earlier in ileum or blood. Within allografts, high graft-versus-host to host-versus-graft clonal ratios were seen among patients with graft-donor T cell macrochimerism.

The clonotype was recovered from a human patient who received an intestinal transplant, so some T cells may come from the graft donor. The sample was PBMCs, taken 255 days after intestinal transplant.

The chain's CDR3 is CASSLYGLAGGRNEQFF. CDR3 nucleotides: TGCGCCAGCAGCTTATATGGACTAGCGGGGGGGAGGAATGAGCAGTTCTTC. The genes are TRBV5-1 and TRBJ2-1; 15 nucleotides align to TRBD2. The length of the CDR3 is 17 residues. V was pared by 2 bases and J by 7 bases, with 7 bases of the junction left unmatched. Germline-derived CDR1 and CDR2 are SGHRS and YFSETQ.